The rows below give T cell receptor beta chains drawn from one sample of a study of cytomegalovirus exposure and HLA in healthy donors. Some clones are missing from TCRdb's copy, which holds only in-frame ones; the method was immunoSEQ multiplex PCR. This table has 110,000 to 150,000 clones, 60% to 80% appearing once. The sample comprised PBMCs. The receptors derive from a woman younger than 45 in good health and CMV-seronegative. CDR3s include the opening cysteine and the closing phenylalanine or tryptophan. The D gene is left open where the match is weak. The listing skips clone size in some rows; elsewhere it reads once, few, many or a size class.

CDR3 length: 15; J gene: TRBJ2-7; D gene: TRBD1; V gene: TRBV7-2; clone size: .; CDR3 protein: CASSPGTGVSYEQYF; CDR3 DNA: TGTGCCAGCAGCCCAGGGACAGGGGTCTCCTACGAGCAGTACTTC
CDR3 length: 19; J gene: TRBJ2-5; D gene: .; V gene: TRBV7-9; clone size: .; CDR3 protein: CASSLPGAGEKLGQETQYF; CDR3 DNA: TGTGCCAGCAGCTTACCTGGGGCAGGGGAAAAACTTGGCCAAGAGACCCAGTACTTC
CDR3 length: 12; J gene: TRBJ2-1; D gene: .; V gene: TRBV5-1; clone size: .; CDR3 protein: CASSLFPNEQFF; CDR3 DNA: TGCGCCAGCAGCTTGTTTCCTAATGAGCAGTTCTTC
CDR3 length: 13; J gene: TRBJ1-1; D gene: .; V gene: TRBV7-9; clone size: .; CDR3 protein: CASSPTENTEAFF; CDR3 DNA: TGTGCCAGCAGTCCGACAGAGAACACTGAAGCTTTCTTT
CDR3 length: 14; J gene: TRBJ2-7; D gene: TRBD2; V gene: TRBV19; clone size: .; CDR3 protein: CASSIIAGTYEQYF; CDR3 DNA: TGTGCCAGTAGTATAATAGCGGGGACCTACGAGCAGTACTTC
CDR3 length: 13; J gene: TRBJ1-1; D gene: TRBD1; V gene: TRBV30; clone size: once; CDR3 protein: CAWSDRVNTEAFF; CDR3 DNA: TGTGCCTGGAGCGACAGGGTAAACACTGAAGCTTTCTTT
CDR3 length: 15; J gene: TRBJ2-6; D gene: .; V gene: TRBV6-5; clone size: .; CDR3 protein: CASSYSPPGANVLTF; CDR3 DNA: TGTGCCAGCAGTTACAGCCCCCCGGGGGCCAACGTCCTGACTTTC
CDR3 length: 15; J gene: TRBJ1-5; D gene: TRBD1; V gene: TRBV6-5; clone size: .; CDR3 protein: CASSYSAGGSQPQHF; CDR3 DNA: TGTGCCAGCAGTTACTCAGCAGGGGGTAGTCAGCCCCAGCATTTT
CDR3 length: 14; J gene: TRBJ1-2; D gene: .; V gene: TRBV6-5; clone size: .; CDR3 protein: CASSIEGQMYGYTF; CDR3 DNA: TGTGCCAGCAGTATCGAGGGACAAATGTATGGCTACACCTTC
CDR3 length: 14; J gene: TRBJ1-2; D gene: .; V gene: TRBV7-2; clone size: .; CDR3 protein: CASSLGSGFYGYTF; CDR3 DNA: TGTGCCAGCAGCTTAGGGTCCGGGTTCTATGGCTACACCTTC
CDR3 length: 13; J gene: TRBJ2-7; D gene: .; V gene: TRBV6-5; clone size: .; CDR3 protein: CASSRQASYEQYF; CDR3 DNA: TGTGCCAGCAGTAGACAGGCGTCCTACGAGCAGTACTTC
CDR3 length: 15; J gene: TRBJ2-3; D gene: TRBD1; V gene: TRBV5-1; clone size: .; CDR3 protein: CASSTGQGLTDTQYF; CDR3 DNA: TGCGCCAGCAGCACGGGACAGGGGTTGACAGATACGCAGTATTTT
CDR3 length: 16; J gene: TRBJ2-6; D gene: .; V gene: TRBV6-6; clone size: .; CDR3 protein: CASSYFRGSGANVLTF; CDR3 DNA: TGTGCCAGCAGTTACTTCCGGGGATCTGGGGCCAACGTCCTGACTTTC
CDR3 length: 15; J gene: TRBJ1-2; D gene: TRBD1; V gene: TRBV4-3; clone size: few; CDR3 protein: CASSQDLGQAPSYTF; CDR3 DNA: TGCGCCAGCAGCCAAGATCTTGGACAGGCCCCCAGCTACACCTTC
CDR3 length: 16; J gene: TRBJ1-4; D gene: .; V gene: TRBV6-5; clone size: .; CDR3 protein: CASSYSAGGYNEKLFF; CDR3 DNA: TGTGCCAGCAGTTACTCGGCGGGCGGGTATAATGAAAAACTGTTTTTT
CDR3 length: 14; J gene: TRBJ2-3; D gene: TRBD2; V gene: TRBV29-1; clone size: .; CDR3 protein: CSVQLAGGTDTQYF; CDR3 DNA: TGCAGCGTCCAACTAGCGGGGGGTACAGATACGCAGTATTTT
CDR3 length: 13; J gene: TRBJ1-5; D gene: .; V gene: TRBV19; clone size: .; CDR3 protein: CASIGQYNQPQHF; CDR3 DNA: TGTGCCAGCATCGGACAGTACAATCAGCCCCAGCATTTT
CDR3 length: 14; J gene: TRBJ1-1; D gene: TRBD1; V gene: TRBV7-2; clone size: .; CDR3 protein: CASSSGGEITEAFF; CDR3 DNA: TGTGCCAGCAGTTCAGGGGGAGAGATCACTGAAGCTTTCTTT
CDR3 length: 10; J gene: TRBJ2-1; D gene: .; V gene: TRBV20-1; clone size: .; CDR3 protein: CSASILEQFF; CDR3 DNA: TGCAGTGCTAGTATCTTAGAGCAGTTCTTC
CDR3 length: 15; J gene: TRBJ2-7; D gene: TRBD2; V gene: TRBV27; clone size: .; CDR3 protein: CASSLRAGGTYEQYF; CDR3 DNA: TGTGCCAGCAGTTTAAGGGCGGGGGGTACCTACGAGCAGTACTTC
CDR3 length: 14; J gene: TRBJ2-1; D gene: .; V gene: TRBV7-3; clone size: .; CDR3 protein: CASSLTPAPNEQFF; CDR3 DNA: TGTGCCAGCAGCTTAACCCCAGCGCCCAATGAGCAGTTCTTC
CDR3 length: 15; J gene: TRBJ1-4; D gene: .; V gene: TRBV12-5; clone size: .; CDR3 protein: CASGFVAQGVGELFF; CDR3 DNA: TGTGCTAGTGGCTTTGTGGCTCAAGGGGTGGGTGAACTGTTTTTT
CDR3 length: 14; J gene: TRBJ1-2; D gene: TRBD1; V gene: TRBV5-1; clone size: .; CDR3 protein: CASSSGQENYGYTF; CDR3 DNA: TGCGCCAGCAGCTCCGGACAGGAGAACTATGGCTACACCTTC
CDR3 length: 13; J gene: TRBJ1-1; D gene: .; V gene: TRBV30; clone size: .; CDR3 protein: CAWSRRVNTEAFF; CDR3 DNA: TGTGCCTGGAGTCGACGGGTGAACACTGAAGCTTTCTTT
CDR3 length: 15; J gene: TRBJ2-1; D gene: TRBD1; V gene: TRBV5-6; clone size: .; CDR3 protein: CASSFVGQGNNEQFF; CDR3 DNA: TGTGCCAGCAGCTTTGTGGGACAGGGTAACAATGAGCAGTTCTTC
CDR3 length: 16; J gene: TRBJ1-5; D gene: TRBD1; V gene: TRBV18; clone size: once; CDR3 protein: CASSPEAGGGNQPQHF; CDR3 DNA: TGTGCCAGCTCACCGGAGGCAGGGGGCGGCAATCAGCCCCAGCATTTT
CDR3 length: 15; J gene: TRBJ2-1; D gene: .; V gene: TRBV18; clone size: .; CDR3 protein: CASSPTGSSYNEQFF; CDR3 DNA: TGTGCCAGCTCACCGACAGGCAGCTCCTACAATGAGCAGTTCTTC
CDR3 length: 16; J gene: TRBJ2-1; D gene: TRBD2; V gene: TRBV7-9; clone size: .; CDR3 protein: CASSGPRGGDYNEQFF; CDR3 DNA: TGTGCCAGCAGCGGACCACGCGGGGGTGATTACAATGAGCAGTTCTTC
CDR3 length: 17; J gene: TRBJ2-1; D gene: TRBD2; V gene: TRBV5-4; clone size: .; CDR3 protein: CASSFGTSGVSYNEQFF; CDR3 DNA: TGTGCCAGCAGCTTTGGGACTAGCGGGGTATCCTACAATGAGCAGTTCTTC
CDR3 length: 16; J gene: TRBJ2-7; D gene: .; V gene: TRBV29-1; clone size: once; CDR3 protein: CSVQNTQFTGNYEQYF; CDR3 DNA: TGCAGCGTACAAAATACCCAATTCACAGGGAACTACGAGCAGTACTTC
CDR3 length: 15; J gene: TRBJ2-2; D gene: .; V gene: TRBV5-1; clone size: .; CDR3 protein: CASSLDRVSTGELFF; CDR3 DNA: TGCGCCAGCAGCTTGGACAGGGTGTCCACCGGGGAGCTGTTTTTT
CDR3 length: 15; J gene: TRBJ1-1; D gene: .; V gene: TRBV5-6; clone size: .; CDR3 protein: CASSSGQIPYTEAFF; CDR3 DNA: TGTGCCAGCAGCTCCGGACAGATCCCCTACACTGAAGCTTTCTTT
CDR3 length: 13; J gene: TRBJ1-2; D gene: .; V gene: TRBV18; clone size: few; CDR3 protein: CASSPRQESGYTF; CDR3 DNA: TGTGCCAGCTCACCTAGACAGGAATCTGGCTACACCTTC
CDR3 length: 14; J gene: TRBJ1-2; D gene: .; V gene: TRBV5-6; clone size: .; CDR3 protein: CASSLGNRIYGYTF; CDR3 DNA: TGTGCCAGCAGCTTGGGGAACAGGATCTATGGCTACACCTTC
CDR3 length: 14; J gene: TRBJ1-1; D gene: TRBD1; V gene: TRBV29-1; clone size: .; CDR3 protein: CSVATGTANTEAFF; CDR3 DNA: TGCAGCGTCGCTACCGGGACAGCAAACACTGAAGCTTTCTTT
CDR3 length: 14; J gene: TRBJ2-7; D gene: TRBD2; V gene: TRBV9; clone size: .; CDR3 protein: CASSVRLAPYEQYF; CDR3 DNA: TGTGCCAGCAGCGTGAGACTAGCGCCCTACGAGCAGTACTTC
CDR3 length: 14; J gene: TRBJ1-1; D gene: .; V gene: TRBV5-1; clone size: few; CDR3 protein: CASSLGQVNTEAFF; CDR3 DNA: TGCGCCAGCAGCTTGGGGCAGGTGAACACTGAAGCTTTCTTT
CDR3 length: 15; J gene: TRBJ1-2; D gene: TRBD1; V gene: TRBV5-1; clone size: .; CDR3 protein: CASSLPGQENYGYTF; CDR3 DNA: TGCGCCAGCAGCTTGCCTGGACAGGAGAACTATGGCTACACCTTC
CDR3 length: 17; J gene: TRBJ1-1; D gene: .; V gene: TRBV5-1; clone size: .; CDR3 protein: CASSLESASSQNTEAFF; CDR3 DNA: TGCGCCAGCAGCTTGGAATCAGCTAGTTCCCAGAACACTGAAGCTTTCTTT
CDR3 length: 13; J gene: TRBJ1-2; D gene: TRBD1; V gene: TRBV29-1; clone size: .; CDR3 protein: CSGLDRATYGYTF; CDR3 DNA: TGCAGCGGCCTGGACAGGGCGACCTATGGCTACACCTTC
CDR3 length: 15; J gene: TRBJ1-2; D gene: TRBD1; V gene: TRBV9; clone size: few; CDR3 protein: CASSDIRGPNYGYTF; CDR3 DNA: TGTGCCAGCAGCGATATCAGGGGGCCCAACTATGGCTACACCTTC
CDR3 length: 15; J gene: TRBJ1-2; D gene: .; V gene: TRBV5-6; clone size: once; CDR3 protein: CASSSRDSSNYGYTF; CDR3 DNA: TGTGCCAGCAGCTCCCGGGACTCCAGTAACTATGGCTACACCTTC
CDR3 length: 15; J gene: TRBJ1-6; D gene: .; V gene: TRBV9; clone size: once; CDR3 protein: CASSVGGTGNSPLHF; CDR3 DNA: TGTGCCAGCAGCGTAGGGGGTACAGGTAATTCACCCCTCCACTTT
CDR3 length: 17; J gene: TRBJ1-1; D gene: TRBD1; V gene: TRBV5-1; clone size: .; CDR3 protein: CASSLGQGAHMNTEAFF; CDR3 DNA: TGCGCCAGCAGCTTGGGACAGGGGGCTCACATGAACACTGAAGCTTTCTTT
CDR3 length: 15; J gene: TRBJ2-6; D gene: .; V gene: TRBV19; clone size: .; CDR3 protein: CASSIRGSGANVLTF; CDR3 DNA: TGTGCCAGTAGTATACGGGGAAGTGGGGCCAACGTCCTGACTTTC
CDR3 length: 15; J gene: TRBJ2-7; D gene: TRBD2; V gene: TRBV19; clone size: .; CDR3 protein: CASSPGLAGGYEQYF; CDR3 DNA: TGTGCCAGTAGTCCTGGACTAGCGGGGGGCTACGAGCAGTACTTC
CDR3 length: 14; J gene: TRBJ1-2; D gene: .; V gene: TRBV5-4; clone size: .; CDR3 protein: CASSLTGPRAGYTF; CDR3 DNA: TGTGCCAGCAGCTTGACAGGACCGCGAGCGGGCTACACCTTC
CDR3 length: 17; J gene: TRBJ1-1; D gene: TRBD1; V gene: TRBV7-9; clone size: .; CDR3 protein: CATGQGASFTPNTEAFF; CDR3 DNA: TGTGCCACGGGACAGGGGGCCTCTTTCACGCCGAACACTGAAGCTTTCTTT
CDR3 length: 14; J gene: TRBJ1-1; D gene: TRBD1; V gene: TRBV4-2; clone size: .; CDR3 protein: CASSPGQLYTEAFF; CDR3 DNA: TGTGCCAGCAGCCCGGGACAGTTATACACTGAAGCTTTCTTT
CDR3 length: 13; J gene: TRBJ1-5; D gene: .; V gene: TRBV30; clone size: .; CDR3 protein: CAWSAQGNQPQHF; CDR3 DNA: TGTGCCTGGAGTGCACAGGGTAATCAGCCCCAGCATTTT
CDR3 length: 15; J gene: TRBJ1-5; D gene: TRBD1; V gene: TRBV6-5; clone size: .; CDR3 protein: CASSRGTGSNQPQHF; CDR3 DNA: TGTGCCAGCAGTCGCGGGACAGGGAGCAATCAGCCCCAGCATTTT
CDR3 length: 15; J gene: TRBJ2-1; D gene: .; V gene: TRBV6-6; clone size: .; CDR3 protein: CASRTTGSPYNEQFF; CDR3 DNA: TGTGCCAGCAGGACTACAGGGTCCCCGTACAATGAGCAGTTCTTC
CDR3 length: 15; J gene: TRBJ1-1; D gene: TRBD1; V gene: TRBV19; clone size: .; CDR3 protein: CASNSPGQLSEGAFF; CDR3 DNA: TGTGCCAGTAACTCTCCGGGACAGTTATCGGAGGGAGCTTTCTTT
CDR3 length: 13; J gene: TRBJ2-2; D gene: TRBD1; V gene: TRBV13; clone size: .; CDR3 protein: CASRGQPTGELFF; CDR3 DNA: TGTGCCAGCAGGGGACAGCCCACCGGGGAGCTGTTTTTT
CDR3 length: 12; J gene: TRBJ2-2; D gene: .; V gene: TRBV29-1; clone size: .; CDR3 protein: CSVGLNTGELFF; CDR3 DNA: TGCAGCGTTGGACTTAACACCGGGGAGCTGTTTTTT
CDR3 length: 18; J gene: TRBJ1-5; D gene: TRBD1; V gene: TRBV18; clone size: .; CDR3 protein: CASSPPKTGTGVDQPQHF; CDR3 DNA: TGTGCCAGCTCACCTCCAAAGACCGGGACAGGAGTTGATCAGCCCCAGCATTTT
CDR3 length: 15; J gene: TRBJ1-3; D gene: .; V gene: TRBV9; clone size: .; CDR3 protein: CASSAARGSGNTIYF; CDR3 DNA: TGTGCCAGCAGCGCTGCCAGAGGCTCTGGAAACACCATATATTTT